This T cell receptor beta chain was sequenced in a study of tumor T cells in aggressive B-cell lymphoma (dated by TCRdb to 2016 to 2017). V is pared back by 4 bases and J by 5 bases, with 18 bases lying between the germline termini. Measured from the cysteine to the phenylalanine, the CDR3 is 15 residues long. Only the CDR3 part of the read is kept: 45 bases, read in frame from the first base. The CDR1 and CDR2 encoded by the germline V gene (reference sequence) are PRHDT and FYEKMQ. To note about this clone: Its specific antigen is unknown. Within one base of it there is no much larger clone, and no base qualities were kept.

Library preparation used the immunoSEQ multiplex PCR assay. TCRdb's version of the immuneACCESS table is confined to in-frame rearrangements and falls short of the full clone set. An unresolved V gene accounts for under half of the shortfall where checked; the remainder is of unknown origin. The sample has some 2,100 clones on record, about 91% of them singletons. The ten largest clones capture 8.5% to 10% of the sample. The origin of this receptor is an adult with diffuse large B cell lymphoma. Sequenced input: tumor tissue. The rearrangement joined TRBV13 to TRBJ2-7, with TRBD2 perhaps the D gene, on 6 matching bases. The CDR3 in this case is CASSSGLAGFHEQYF. The sequenced DNA is TGTGCCAGCAGCTCGGGACTCGCGGGGTTTCACGAGCAGTACTTC.